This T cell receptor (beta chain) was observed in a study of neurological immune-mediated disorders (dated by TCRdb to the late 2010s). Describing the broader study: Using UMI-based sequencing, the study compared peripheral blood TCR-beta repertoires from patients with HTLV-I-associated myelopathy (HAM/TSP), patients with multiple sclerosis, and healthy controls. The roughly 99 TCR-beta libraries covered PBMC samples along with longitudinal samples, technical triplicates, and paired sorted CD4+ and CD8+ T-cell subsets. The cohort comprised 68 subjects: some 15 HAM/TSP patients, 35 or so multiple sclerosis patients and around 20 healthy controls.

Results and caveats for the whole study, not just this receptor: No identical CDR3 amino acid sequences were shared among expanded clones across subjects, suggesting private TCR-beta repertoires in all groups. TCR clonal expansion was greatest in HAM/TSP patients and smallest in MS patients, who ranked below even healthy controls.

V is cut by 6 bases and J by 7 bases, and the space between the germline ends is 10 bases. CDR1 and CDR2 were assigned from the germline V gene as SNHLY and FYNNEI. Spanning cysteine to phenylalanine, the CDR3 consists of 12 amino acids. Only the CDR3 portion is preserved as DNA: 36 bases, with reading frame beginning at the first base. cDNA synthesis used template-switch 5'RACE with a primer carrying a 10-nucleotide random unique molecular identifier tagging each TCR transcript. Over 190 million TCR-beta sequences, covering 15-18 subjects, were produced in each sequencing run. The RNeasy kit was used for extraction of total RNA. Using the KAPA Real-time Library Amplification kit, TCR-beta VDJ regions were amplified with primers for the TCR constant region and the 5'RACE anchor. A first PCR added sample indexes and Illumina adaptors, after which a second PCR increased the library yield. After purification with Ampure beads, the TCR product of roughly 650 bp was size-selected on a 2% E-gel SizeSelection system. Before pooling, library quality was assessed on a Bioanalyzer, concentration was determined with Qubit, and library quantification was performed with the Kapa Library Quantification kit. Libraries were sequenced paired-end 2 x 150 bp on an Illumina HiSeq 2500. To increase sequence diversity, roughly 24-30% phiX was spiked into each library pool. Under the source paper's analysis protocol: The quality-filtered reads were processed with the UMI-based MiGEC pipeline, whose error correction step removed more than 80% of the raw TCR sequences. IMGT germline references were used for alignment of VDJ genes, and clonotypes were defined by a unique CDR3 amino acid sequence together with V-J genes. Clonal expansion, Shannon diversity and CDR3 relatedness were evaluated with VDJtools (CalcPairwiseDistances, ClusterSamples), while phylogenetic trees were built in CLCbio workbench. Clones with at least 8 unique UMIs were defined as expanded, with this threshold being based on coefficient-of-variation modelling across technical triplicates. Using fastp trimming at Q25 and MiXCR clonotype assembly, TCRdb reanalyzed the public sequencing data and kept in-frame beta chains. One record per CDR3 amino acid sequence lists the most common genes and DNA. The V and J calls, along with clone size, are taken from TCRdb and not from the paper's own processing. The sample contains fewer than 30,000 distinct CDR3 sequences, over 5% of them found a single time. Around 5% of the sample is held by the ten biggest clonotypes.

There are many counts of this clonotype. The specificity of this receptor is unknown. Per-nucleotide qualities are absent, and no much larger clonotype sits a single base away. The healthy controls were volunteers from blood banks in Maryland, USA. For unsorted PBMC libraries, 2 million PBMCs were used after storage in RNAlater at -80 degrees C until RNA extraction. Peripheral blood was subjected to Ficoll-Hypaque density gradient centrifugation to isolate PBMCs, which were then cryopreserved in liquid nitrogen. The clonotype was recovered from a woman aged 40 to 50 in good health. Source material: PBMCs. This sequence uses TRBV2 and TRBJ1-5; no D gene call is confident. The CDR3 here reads CASRPHGQPQHF. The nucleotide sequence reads TGTGCCAGCAGGCCACATGGACAGCCCCAGCATTTT.